This T cell receptor (beta chain) was captured by sequencing in a study of shared clonotypes between healthy human individuals. In the study overall: The plates for each donor numbered three CD4 naive, three CD4 memory, two CD8 naive and one CD8 memory.

Several immunoSEQ 96-well plates shared each subset's DNA, each plate a replicate. Using roughly 180 ng DNA, roughly 33,000 T cell genomes, the sorted-subset replicate PCRs were run. Assay: immunoSEQ multiplex PCR; the TCRdb copy retains only in-frame clones and omits some. This sample carries 750,000 to 1,000,000 clones, roughly 92% of them seen once, and the ten largest clones take nearly 25%. Study-level findings and limits: Larger richness was generally estimated for naive than memory subsets.

Concerning this clone itself: Its specificity is not known.

Naive-designated CD8 cells lacked CD45RO, were positively enriched for CCR7, and omitted terminally differentiated effector memory CD45RA+ cells. The origin of this receptor is a man aged 30 to 45 in good health. The sequencing input was naive CD8+ T cells sorted from blood.

The CDR3 region is CASSSRLAGITYEQYF. The CDR3 DNA reads TGTGCCAGCAGCTCCAGACTAGCGGGGATAACCTACGAGCAGTACTTC. The chain links TRBV7-9 to TRBJ2-7, with TRBD2 matching 11 bases. CDR3 size: 16 residues. Trimming removed 4 bases from V and 2 bases from J; junction bases left unmatched: 7. The germline V gene encodes CDR1 SEHNR and CDR2 FQNEAQ (reference sequence).